Below are 21 T cell receptor beta chains sequenced from a single sample in a study of shared clonotypes between healthy human individuals. Here immunoSEQ multiplex PCR was the method, and the copy in TCRdb shows in-frame clones only, minus some. The sample lists about 960,000 clones; 60% to 85% were seen once. The sequenced sample was memory CD4+ T cells sorted from blood. As to subset: CD45RA-negative fraction. The receptor source for this set is a man younger than 35 in good health.

In its sample, this clone was seen many times. V and J are TRBV10-1 and TRBJ2-3, with TRBD2 matching 8 bases. Germline V lookup: CDR1 WNHNN, CDR2 SYGVQD (reference sequence). J gave up 0 bases and V 4 bases, and 12 bases lay outside the gene matches. The CDR3 has 18 amino acids. The CDR3 sequence: CASSAGSGETFSTDTQYF. The CDR3 coding sequence is TGCGCCAGCAGTGCCGGTAGCGGGGAGACCTTTAGCACAGATACGCAGTATTTT.

The chain carries TRBV5-6 and TRBJ1-2; D is perhaps TRBD1 (6 bases). The CDR3 contains 14 residues. Germline lookup yields CDR1 SGHDT and CDR2 YYEEEE. Trimming took 3 bases from V and 2 from J, leaving 11 bases between them. The CDR3 here is CASSSTGANYGYTF. In DNA, the CDR3 is TGTGCCAGCAGCTCTACGGGGGCCAACTATGGCTACACCTTC. The complete variable domain, with remaining parts taken from reference TRBV5-6 and TRBJ1-2, reads DAGVTQSPTHLIKTRGQQVTLRCSPKSGHDTVSWYQQALGQGPQFIFQYYEEEERQRGNFPDRFSGHQFPNYSSELNVNALLLGDSALYLCASSSTGANYGYTFGSGTRLTVV.

J is TRBJ2-2 and V is TRBV28; D is undetermined. Trimming took 8 bases from V and 3 from J, leaving 19 bases between them. This CDR3 has 16 residues. From germline, CDR1 is MDHEN and CDR2 SYDVKM. The CDR3 region is CASCRGPRNYTGELFF. The DNA for the CDR3 is TGTGCCAGCTGCCGTGGGCCAAGAAATTACACCGGGGAGCTGTTTTTT.

The chain recombines TRBV18 with TRBJ2-7; D may be TRBD1 or TRBD2 (5 bases each). The CDR3 sequence is 15 residues long. The germline V gene encodes CDR1 KGHSH and CDR2 LQKENI. Trimming shortened V by 5 bases and J by 2 bases, and 16 bases separated the two germline ends. As DNA, the CDR3 is TGTGCCAGCTCATCCTCCCCAGGGACCCCCTACGAGCAGTACTTC. It is translated as CASSSSPGTPYEQYF.

This sequence joins TRBV6-5 and TRBJ1-1; possibly TRBD1 for D (5 bases). The V gene lost 11 bases and the J gene lost 0 bases, with 10 bases spanning the gap. Germline CDR1 MNHEY, CDR2 SVGAGI. This CDR3 is 12 amino acids long. In DNA, the CDR3 is TGTGCCGGCGGAGGGGTGAACACTGAAGCTTTCTTT. It yields the protein CAGGGVNTEAFF.

This chain links TRBV5-1 with TRBJ2-3; possibly TRBD1 for D (6 bases). The CDR3 covers 15 residues. Trimming stripped 3 bases from V and 3 bases from J, with 14 bases between. In germline, CDR1 is SGHRS, CDR2 YFSETQ. In DNA form, the CDR3 reads TGCGCCAGCAGCTACGGACAGCCAGAGACAGATACGCAGTATTTT. Protein product: CASSYGQPETDTQYF.

The rearrangement joins TRBV10-1 to TRBJ2-1; D unclear. V lost 0 bases and J 0 bases, leaving 9 bases between the germline ends. CDR3 length equals 16 residues. Germline V CDR1 and CDR2: WNHNN, SYGVQD (reference sequence). The CDR3, as DNA: TGCGCCAGCAGTGAGTCTCAGATAGGCTCCTACAATGAGCAGTTCTTC. This translates into CASSESQIGSYNEQFF.

The chain employs TRBV9 and TRBJ2-1; D is possibly TRBD2 (5 bases). Germline V gives CDR1 SGDLS, CDR2 YYNGEE. V lost 4 bases to trimming and J lost 10 bases, with 9 bases between them. The CDR3 spans 11 residues. This chain's CDR3 is CASSLEGEQFF. CDR3 bases: TGTGCCAGCAGCCTCGAGGGAGAGCAGTTCTTC.

The rearrangement links TRBV11-2 to TRBJ1-1; tentatively, D is TRBD1 (5 bases). Germline V gene sequence: CDR1 SGHAT, CDR2 FQNNGV. The V end was cut by 4 bases, the J end by 0 bases, with 15 bases between. This CDR3 has 16 residues. The CDR3 DNA sequence: TGTGCCAGCAGCTCCGGACAATTGGGCTTGAACACTGAAGCTTTCTTT. This encodes CASSSGQLGLNTEAFF. Drawing the rest from reference TRBV11-2 and TRBJ1-1, the complete variable domain is EAGVAQSPRYKIIEKRQSVAFWCNPISGHATLYWYQQILGQGPKLLIQFQNNGVVDDSQLPKDRFSAERLKGVDSTLKIQPAKLEDSAVYLCASSSGQLGLNTEAFFGQGTRLTVV.

The chain employs TRBV28 and TRBJ1-5, with TRBD1 as a possible D gene (6 bases). V was cut by 3 bases and J by 0 bases, with 9 bases left in between. This CDR3 has 15 residues. Germline loops: CDR1 MDHEN, CDR2 SYDVKM. The CDR3 here is CASSLDRYSNQPQHF. DNA for the CDR3: TGTGCCAGCAGTTTGGACAGATATAGCAATCAGCCCCAGCATTTT.

The chain employs TRBV10-3 and TRBJ2-2; 11 bases fit TRBD2. CDR1 is ENHRY and CDR2 is SYGVKD in the germline V gene. The CDR3 runs to 17 residues. V was pared by 8 bases and J by 0 bases, with 8 bases of the junction left unmatched. The CDR3 region is CAIYNPSGRSNTGELFF. The DNA of the CDR3 is TGTGCCATCTATAACCCTAGCGGGAGGTCGAACACCGGGGAGCTGTTTTTT.

This chain connects TRBV4-1 to TRBJ1-4; tentative D call: TRBD1 (6 bases). Germline values: CDR1 MGHRA, CDR2 YSYEKL. The CDR3 extends over 14 amino acids. Deletions cut 2 bases from V and 8 bases from J, with 12 bases between. The CDR3 coding sequence is TGCGCCAGCAGCCAAAGGGAGGGGGAAGAAAAACTGTTTTTT. Translating gives CASSQREGEEKLFF.

This clone showed up just a few times. The V call is TRBV7-9, the J call TRBJ2-3, with a weak D call TRBD1 (5 bases). Trimming left V 4 bases short and J 2 bases short, with 13 bases between. The CDR3 consists of 15 residues. Germline V gene lookup returns CDR1 SEHNR and CDR2 FQNEAQ (reference sequence). The CDR3 bases are TGTGCCAGCAGCTCGACAGTAGCTTTCACAGATACGCAGTATTTT. Translated: CASSSTVAFTDTQYF.

The DNA of the CDR3 is TGTGCCAGCAGCTTGCCCACCCTCAAGGGGACCCAGTACTTC. This codes for CASSLPTLKGTQYF. The J gene is TRBJ2-5, the V gene TRBV7-2; D unresolved. Germline CDR1 and CDR2: SGHTA and FQGNSA. The CDR3 extends over 14 amino acids. With 3 bases removed from V and 7 bases from J, the gap between germline ends came to 15 bases.

The rearrangement joins TRBV5-6 to TRBJ2-5; possibly TRBD1 or TRBD2 for D (5 bases each). Germline CDR1 SGHDT, CDR2 YYEEEE. The CDR3 totals 16 residues. V was pared by 1 base and J by 6 bases, with 19 bases between. The CDR3 protein is CASSLFRPAEGKTQYF. DNA for the CDR3: TGTGCCAGCAGCTTGTTTCGGCCAGCCGAGGGGAAGACCCAGTACTTC.

In nucleotides, the CDR3 is TGTGCCTGGAGTCCTCATAGCGGGAGCACAGATACGCAGTATTTT. This encodes CAWSPHSGSTDTQYF. The J gene is TRBJ2-3, the V gene TRBV30, with 7 bases identical to TRBD2. The CDR3 loop spans 15 amino acids. CDR1 and CDR2 from the germline V gene are GTSNPN and SVGIG (reference sequence). Germline trimming cut 2 bases from V and 0 bases from J; bases unmatched to any gene: 5. Full variable domain (missing parts from reference TRBV30 and TRBJ2-3): SQTIHQWPATLVQPVGSPLSLECTVEGTSNPNLYWYRQAAGRGLQLLFYSVGIGQISSEVPQNLSASRPQDRQFILSSKKLLLSDSGFYLCAWSPHSGSTDTQYFGPGTRLTVL.

CDR3 nucleotide sequence: TGTGCCAGCAGTGAAATGTTTAGGTCCTCCGGGGAGCTGTTTTTT. This sequence encodes CASSEMFRSSGELFF. The J gene is TRBJ2-2, the V gene TRBV2, with unresolved D. Per the germline V gene, CDR1 is SNHLY and CDR2 is FYNNEI. The CDR3 contains 15 residues. V lost 2 bases and J lost 6, with 13 bases in between.

CDR3 sequence: CASSDSLVGYNEQFF. CDR3 sequence (DNA): TGTGCCAGCAGTGACTCCCTAGTTGGCTACAATGAGCAGTTCTTC. The chain uses TRBV2 and TRBJ2-1, with D uncertain. The CDR3 has 15 amino acids. The V gene lost 3 bases and the J gene lost 3 bases, with 12 bases spanning the gap. Germline lookup yields CDR1 SNHLY and CDR2 FYNNEI.

The chain has TRBV7-2 and TRBJ2-7, with TRBD1 matching 8 bases. The CDR3 is 13 amino acids. Losses at the gene ends were 5 bases for V and 5 bases for J; bases not matched to a gene: 5. Germline CDR1 is SGHTA and CDR2 is FQGNSA. The CDR3, as DNA: TGTGCCAGCAGCCCGGACAGGGACAACGAGCAGTACTTC. Translating it yields CASSPDRDNEQYF.

The rearrangement links TRBV7-2 to TRBJ2-1; 8 bases agree with TRBD2. CDR3 size: 16 residues. Losses at the gene ends were 2 bases for V and 2 bases for J; bases not matched to a gene: 5. Germline assignment: CDR1 SGHTA and CDR2 FQGNSA. CDR3 nucleotides: TGTGCCAGCAGCTTAAGAGCGGGAGCGACCTACAATGAGCAGTTCTTC. This sequence encodes CASSLRAGATYNEQFF.

This clone was seen only a few times. The chain combines TRBV2 with TRBJ1-4; no firm D call. With 5 bases removed from V and 12 bases from J, the gap between germline ends came to 10 bases. Germline CDR1 SNHLY, CDR2 FYNNEI. This CDR3 has 11 amino acids. CDR3 in DNA: TGTGCCAGCAGTTTTAGGGCCGAACTGTTTTTT. It translates to CASSFRAELFF.